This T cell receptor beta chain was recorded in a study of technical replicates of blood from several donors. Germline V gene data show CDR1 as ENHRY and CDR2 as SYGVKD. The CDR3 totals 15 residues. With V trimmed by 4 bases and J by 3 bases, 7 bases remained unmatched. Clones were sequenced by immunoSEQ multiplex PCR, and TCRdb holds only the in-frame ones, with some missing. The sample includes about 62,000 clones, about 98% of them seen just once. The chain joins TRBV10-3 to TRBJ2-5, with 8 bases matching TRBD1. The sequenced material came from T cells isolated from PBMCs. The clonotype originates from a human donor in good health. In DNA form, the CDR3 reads TGTGCCATCAGTGTGCATTTACAGGGGGAAGAGACCCAGTACTTC. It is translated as CAISVHLQGEETQYF.